This TCR beta chain was retrieved from a study of T cells expressing NK-cell markers. Looking at the study overall: All TCR beta repertoires analysed originated from sorted CD3+CD56+NKG2C+, CD3+CD56+NKG2C- and CD3+CD56-NKG2C+ T cells. Among eight sequenced donors, seven carried HCMV seropositivity while one was seronegative.

CDR3 length: 14 residues. Germline V CDR1 and CDR2: MNHEY, SMNVEV (reference sequence). On this clonotype: Its antigen is not known.

TCRdb derives one entry per CDR3 protein from the 5' RACE reads, leaving out DNA. The table gives 500,000 to 700,000 distinct CDR3 sequences; the top ten clones make up less than 4.5% of it. Study observations and caveats: In a handful of donors, dominant clonotypes made up 28.3-60.1% of CD3+CD56-NKG2C+ cells. For five or six donors, the dominant NKG2C+ clonotypes made up about 1.0-7.0% of their CD8+ T cells.

The chain employs TRBV27 and TRBJ1-2. Sequencing was done on a sample of blood T cells: a sorted CD56 or NKG2C T cell subset, CD4+ or CD8+ T cells, or bulk PBMC T cells (not recorded which). The clonotype comes from a young man in good health. The CDR3 is CASSLLGGVDGYTF.